Detailed here is one T cell receptor (beta chain). The antigen is not known. The germline V gene has CDR1 MNHEY and CDR2 SVGAGI. Trimming cost V 2 bases and J 3 bases, with 4 bases left between them. This CDR3 is 12 amino acids long. The protocol was immunoSEQ multiplex PCR, while the TCRdb copy is restricted to in-frame clones and leaves out a portion. The table has under 20,000 clones, over 75% seen once. This entry comes from a study of T cells in localized non-small cell lung cancer. Findings and limits, study-wide: Overall survival was longer when the density of T cells in the blood was higher. Adjacent lung held a median roughly 54 of the top 100 tumor clones. Adjacent uninvolved lung had the highest clonality, suggesting focused antigen responses.

Specimen: peripheral blood mononuclear cells, collected before any cancer treatment. This receptor was identified in a male donor at least 60 years old with stage II lung adenocarcinoma. V and J are TRBV6-5 and TRBJ1-1, with D hard to call. The CDR3 region is CASSYGDTEAFF. In DNA form, the CDR3 reads TGTGCCAGCAGTTACGGGGACACTGAAGCTTTCTTT.